Given below is one TCR beta chain in context. What antigen it recognizes has not been identified. The record has no base qualities; no much larger clone is one base away. This sample was taken from a study of long-term antiretroviral therapy in people with HIV (dated by TCRdb to the early 2020s). For the wider study: The earliest samples were collected approximately a decade before the 2015 WHO recommendation for immediate ART, a period when ART was typically delayed until CD4 counts fell. Test extractions of a monoclonal T-cell line alongside some 36 polyclonal samples showed no cross-contamination during QIAcube processing. Among the 30 or so participants with HIV, over nine were female. The cohort contributed 150 to 200 cryopreserved PBMC samples from 30 adults with confirmed HIV infection, collected serially over a mean of about six years (range 1-12). A retrospective serial study tested whether ART initiation and durable HIV suppression were associated with changes in peripheral blood TRB repertoire composition and diversity. The study at large found these results: Because PBMC availability was limited, only the TCR beta chain was sequenced, with no alpha chain pairing. At every time point, the repertoire was dominated by expanded TRB clones first identified before ART initiation, although this dominance fluctuated and, in many PLHIV, declined after ART. Unsorted PBMC were profiled instead of sorted CD4+ and CD8+ T cells because pre-ART samples had limited cell numbers. A significant increase in TRB diversity was found to be associated with ART initiation, although TRB diversity was observed to remain significantly below that of transplant donor controls even after long-term ART. Narrower CDR3 length ranges were observed in HIV repertoires than in controls, and an antigen-experienced repertoire with only a slight naive shift after ART was suggested by the network structure. Inferences about post-ART repertoire changes are limited because no data were available on ART adherence, viral resistance or therapy changes. The samples were dated from about 2004 to 2017, and the ART regimens that were used may be less effective than current ART regimens.

According to the germline V gene, CDR1 reads SGHAT and CDR2 reads FQNNGV. Germline trimming amounts to 3 bases on V and 1 base on J, with 2 as the count of junction bases outside the gene matches. The CDR3, cysteine through phenylalanine, is 15 amino acids long. The only DNA kept is the CDR3, 45 bases in frame from the first base. Inclusion was restricted to participants for whom at least one PBMC sample before ART initiation and at least two post-ART samples were available. Treatment was received in the United States of America by all participants with HIV. Before DNA extraction, cryopreserved samples of roughly 1-10 million PBMC were thawed and washed. At the time of the earliest PBMC sample, participants with HIV were aged between about 23 and 55 years. Per participant, PBMC samples came from 1-4 timepoints prior to ART initiation and 2-8 timepoints following ART initiation, for a median of 7 samples. For every participant, serial HIV viral load, CD4+ T-cell count, ART history and demographic data were obtained. Genomic DNA was extracted from unsorted PBMC with a Qiagen kit on a QIAcube, processed in batches of 12 samples.

Sequencing of the TRB variable region was done with the immunoSEQ hsTCRB v3.0 assay at survey level resolution. The targeted TRB sequencing depth was about 40,000-55,000 T-cell genomes per sample. An Illumina MiSeq with a v3 150-cycle kit was used to sequence the pooled TRB libraries. As for the authors' bioinformatics: Repertoire analysis was performed in R inside a reproducible Nextflow workflow that covered QC, data transformation and analysis. Custom analyses were implemented in LymphoSeq2, an R package for AIRR-Seq data exploration. Several samples that yielded fewer than 5000 total TRB sequences were excluded, so that fewer than 200 HIV repertoires were analyzed. Among the 180 to 200 HIV repertoires that were kept, almost 60 were collected before ART initiation and roughly 130 were collected after ART initiation. Each repertoire was downsampled to 5000 TRB nucleotide sequences, and summary statistics were averaged across 100 downsampling iterations. The analysis kept only TRB sequences whose CDR3 regions were at least seven amino acids long. Diversity was measured with a Shannon entropy-derived clonality score and the Gini coefficient. In repertoire networks, the top 5000 CDR3 amino acid sequences were linked whenever an edit distance of one separated two sequences. Antigen specificity groups and MHC restriction were predicted for TRB CDR3 amino acid sequences with GLIPH2. Known CMV, EBV, HIV or tissue antigen associations were flagged by matching CDR3 amino acid sequences against VDJdb and McPAS-TCR. Pre-ART, post-ART and control groups were compared with Wilcoxon signed-rank tests and Holm-Bonferroni correction. This immuneACCESS table, as held by TCRdb, lists in-frame sequences with V and J called but not all clones. Of the missing ones, under half trace to an unresolved V gene in checked studies; the others have no known cause. Clone size and V and J calls were adopted from that table, with D and trimming inferred from the DNA. Recorded for this sample are 32,000 or so clones; around 90% of them occurred a single time. The top ten clonotypes cover around 8% of the sample.

This sequence was found in a man between 45 and 60 years old with HIV. The chain is made from TRBV11-2 and TRBJ2-3; 9 middle bases align to TRBD2. This material consisted of unsorted PBMCs, taken 3.2 years before starting antiretroviral therapy. The CDR3 is CASSLWTSGTDTQYF. The sequenced DNA is TGTGCCAGCAGCTTGTGGACTAGCGGCACAGATACGCAGTATTTT.